This TCR beta chain emerged from a study of blood T cell repertoires in COVID-19. The germline CDR1 and CDR2 sequences are SNHLY and FYNNEI. With V trimmed by 4 bases and J by 8 bases, 4 bases remained unmatched. The CDR3 sequence is 14 residues long. Per the authors' pipeline: Researchers report that nucleated cell counts were estimated from reference gene primer amplification. TCRdb's copy holds only in-frame clones and misses some; the assay was immunoSEQ multiplex PCR. Clone size and the V and J calls come from that table; the DNA yielded D and trimming. This table has about 46,000 clones, about 88% appearing once. Participants, roughly 18 to 90 years old, spanned 24 US areas. Clinical history as reported by participants underpinned cohort assignment.

The source of this sequence is a woman between 50 and 59 years old who had recovered from COVID-19. Sequenced: PBMCs or T cells enriched from blood (not recorded which). The rearrangement links TRBV2 to TRBJ2-3; 12 nucleotides agree with TRBD1. DNA of the CDR3: TGTGCCAGCAGTGGCGGGACAGGGGGCCTTACGCAGTATTTT. Translation gives CASSGGTGGLTQYF.